One sample yielded the 23 T cell receptor beta chains listed below, sequenced in a study of blood T cell repertoires in COVID-19. Data came from immunoSEQ multiplex PCR; TCRdb stores just in-frame clones and leaves some out. The table lists fewer than 300,000 clones, roughly 83% of them singletons. The sample consisted of peripheral blood. These receptors originate from a human donor with COVID-19, enrolled during active disease. The donor label of this sample is uncertain.

The rearrangement joins TRBV29-1 to TRBJ2-3; D is possibly TRBD1 (5 bases). The V gene lost 4 bases and the J gene lost 2 bases, with 10 bases spanning the gap. The CDR3 spans 13 residues. Per germline, CDR1 SQVTM and CDR2 ANQGSEA. The CDR3 nucleotides read TGCAGCGTTGGGGGCGGCTACACAGATACGCAGTATTTT. Its translation: CSVGGGYTDTQYF.

The V call is TRBV18, the J call TRBJ2-2, with a tentative D call TRBD2 (6 bases). V lost 2 bases, J lost 2 bases, and 9 bases lay in between. The CDR3 runs to 15 residues. CDR1 and CDR2 from the germline V gene are KGHSH and LQKENI. The CDR3 spells CASSPIGGNTGELFF. In nucleotides, the CDR3 is TGTGCCAGCTCACCAATCGGGGGTAACACCGGGGAGCTGTTTTTT.

This rearrangement joins TRBV2 to TRBJ2-2; perhaps TRBD2 as D (5 bases). This CDR3 has 12 residues. Trimming cost V 8 bases and J 7 bases, with 11 bases left between them. Germline CDR1 SNHLY, CDR2 FYNNEI. CDR3 sequence (DNA): TGTGCCAGCCGGATAGGAGGCGGGGAGCTGTTTTTT. Encoded protein: CASRIGGGELFF.

V gene TRBV27 combines with J gene TRBJ1-1; TRBD1 agrees at 9 bases. Germline CDR1 MNHEY, CDR2 SMNVEV (reference sequence). The CDR3 loop spans 16 amino acids. The V and J ends lost 5 bases and 1 base, in that order; junction bases with no gene match: 8. The CDR3: CASSRPGQGGNTEAFF. The DNA for the CDR3 is TGTGCCAGCAGTCGACCGGGACAGGGTGGGAACACTGAAGCTTTCTTT.

This clone was recorded many times. This chain links TRBV7-8 with TRBJ1-2; tentative D call: TRBD1 (5 bases). The CDR3 is 15 amino acids. CDR1 is SGHVS and CDR2 is FQNEAQ in the germline V gene. The V and J ends lost 2 bases and 6 bases respectively, with 16 bases between them. The CDR3 sequence is CASSLSPGTKNGYTF. The CDR3 nucleotides are TGTGCCAGCAGCTTATCTCCAGGGACTAAGAATGGCTACACCTTC. Complete variable domain (other parts from reference TRBV7-8 and TRBJ1-2): GAGVSQSPRYKVAKRGQDVALRCDPISGHVSLFWYQQALGQGPEFLTYFQNEAQLDKSGLPSDRFFAERPEGSVSTLKIQRTQQEDSAVYLCASSLSPGTKNGYTFGSGTRLTVV.

The CDR3 DNA reads as TGTGCCACCAGTGGAAGGACAGCCACAGATACGCAGTATTTT. This gives the protein CATSGRTATDTQYF. This rearrangement joins TRBV24-1 to TRBJ2-3; D might be TRBD1 (6 bases). Germline CDR1 and CDR2: KGHDR and SFDVKD. The CDR3 extends over 14 amino acids. With 5 bases removed from V and 2 bases from J, the gap between germline ends came to 10 bases.

This clone occurred once. The rearrangement joins TRBV7-3 to TRBJ2-1, with TRBD2 identical over 12 bases. The CDR3 consists of 14 residues. Trimming at V came to 2 bases and at J to 7 bases, leaving 0 bases not matched to a gene. The V gene's germline CDR1 is SGHTA and CDR2 FQGTGA. CDR3 residues: CASSLLAGGNEQFF. The CDR3 DNA follows: TGTGCCAGCAGCTTACTAGCGGGAGGGAATGAGCAGTTCTTC.

This clone has only one observation. The chain combines TRBV5-1 with TRBJ2-7; TRBD1 matches at 9 bases. Trimming cost V 5 bases and J 6 bases; bases outside gene matches: 12. Per the germline V gene, CDR1 is SGHRS and CDR2 is YFSETQ. This CDR3 has 15 residues. The CDR3 protein is CASRVTGGQDFEQYF. The CDR3 nucleotides are TGCGCCAGCAGGGTTACAGGGGGCCAAGATTTCGAGCAGTACTTC.

The chain links TRBV6-6 to TRBJ1-4, with D unresolved. The V gene's germline CDR1 is MNHNY and CDR2 SVGAGI (reference sequence). The CDR3 contains 15 residues. The V and J ends lost 0 bases and 8 bases respectively, with 13 bases between them. The CDR3 loop reads CASSYSSAQQEKLFF. The CDR3 nucleotides are TGTGCCAGCAGTTACTCGTCAGCGCAGCAGGAAAAACTGTTTTTT.

The genes are TRBV6-5 and TRBJ1-1; a possible D gene is TRBD1 (5 bases). V dropped 11 bases and J dropped 1 base, with 17 bases sitting between them. CDR3 length equals 14 residues. From germline, CDR1 is MNHEY and CDR2 SVGAGI. The CDR3 nucleotides read TGTGCCGGGACTCCGTTCGGTCGGAACACTGAAGCTTTCTTT. Its protein product is CAGTPFGRNTEAFF.

The gene calls are TRBV7-3 and TRBJ2-3; possible D gene TRBD2, 6 bases. This CDR3 has 14 residues. Germline lookup yields CDR1 SGHTA and CDR2 FQGTGA. Trimming removed 5 bases from V and 0 bases from J, with 9 bases in between. In DNA form, the CDR3 reads TGTGCCAGCAGCCCTAGCGCCAGCACAGATACGCAGTATTTT. Its protein product is CASSPSASTDTQYF.

V usage is TRBV6-5 and J usage is TRBJ2-7, with 11 nucleotides matching TRBD2. Germline CDR1 and CDR2: MNHEY and SVGAGI. CDR3 length: 14 residues. After removal of 5 bases from V and 4 bases from J, the junction contained 4 bases not matched to a gene. CDR3 protein: CASSTTSGVYEQYF. The CDR3 DNA follows: TGTGCCAGCAGTACGACTAGCGGGGTATACGAGCAGTACTTC.

The chain links TRBV3-1 (or the pseudogene TRBV3-2) to TRBJ2-1; D gene ambiguous. The CDR3 extends over 15 amino acids. CDR1 is LGHDT, CDR2 YNNKEL, per germline (reference sequence). V was cut by 1 base and J by 2 bases, with 9 bases left in between. CDR3 nucleotides: TGTGCCAGCAGCCAAGGTTGGCGGACCTACAATGAGCAGTTCTTC. This gives the protein CASSQGWRTYNEQFF.

The genes are TRBV7-3 and TRBJ2-3, with D tentatively TRBD2 (6 bases). The CDR3 consists of 16 residues. Germline assignment: CDR1 SGHTA and CDR2 FQGTGA. Trimming stripped 2 bases from V and 1 base from J, with 13 bases between. The CDR3 nucleotides read TGTGCCAGCAGCTTAGCGGGGATGGGGGGCACAGATACGCAGTATTTT. Its translation is CASSLAGMGGTDTQYF.

The V and J genes are TRBV18 and TRBJ1-1, with a possible D match to TRBD1 (5 bases). V lost 3 bases and J 3 bases, leaving 11 bases between the germline ends. CDR1 KGHSH and CDR2 LQKENI come from the germline V gene. The length of the CDR3 is 14 residues. In DNA form, the CDR3 reads TGTGCCAGCTCACCGGCGGGAGGGGACACTGAAGCTTTCTTT. Residues: CASSPAGGDTEAFF.

The rearrangement uses TRBV11-2 and TRBJ2-1; D call uncertain. The CDR3 runs 13 residues. Trimming pared 1 base from V and 9 bases from J, leaving 10 bases between. Germline-derived CDR1 and CDR2 are SGHAT and FQNNGV. CDR3 protein: CASSLAGLSEQFF. The CDR3 DNA sequence: TGTGCCAGCAGCTTAGCAGGTTTAAGTGAGCAGTTCTTC.

A single count supports this clone. The chain employs TRBV10-3 and TRBJ2-3, with TRBD2 matching over 8 bases. Trimming at V came to 3 bases and at J to 10 bases, leaving 12 bases not matched to a gene. The length of the CDR3 is 15 residues. CDR1 is ENHRY, CDR2 SYGVKD, per germline. Here the CDR3 reads CAISDLGLAYGAQYF. The CDR3 nucleotides are TGTGCCATCAGTGACTTAGGACTAGCATACGGCGCGCAGTATTTT.

This rearrangement joins TRBV7-2 to TRBJ1-6, with 7 bases aligning to TRBD1. J was trimmed by 7 bases and V by 6 bases; bases with no gene match: 0. Germline CDR1 and CDR2: SGHTA and FQGNSA. The CDR3 has 12 residues. The CDR3 nucleotides read TGTGCCAGCAGGGGACAGAATTCACCCCTCCACTTT. Translation: CASRGQNSPLHF.

The rearrangement joins TRBV19 to TRBJ1-5, with D hard to call. The germline gives CDR1 LNHDA, CDR2 SQIVND (reference sequence). Trimming took 5 bases from V and 0 from J, leaving 11 bases between them. The CDR3 is 15 amino acids. For the CDR3, the DNA is TGTGCCAGTAGTTCGGGGAGTTATAGCAATCAGCCCCAGCATTTT. It specifies CASSSGSYSNQPQHF.

The chain has TRBV10-3 and TRBJ1-1, with D possibly being TRBD1 (6 bases). The CDR3 length is 15 residues. V shed 7 bases and J shed 1 base, with 16 bases lying between them. Germline V gives CDR1 ENHRY, CDR2 SYGVKD. CDR3 sequence: CAIKEQGIENTEAFF. CDR3 DNA sequence: TGTGCCATCAAGGAACAGGGTATTGAGAACACTGAAGCTTTCTTT.

The chain couples TRBV11-3 to TRBJ2-5, with 13 bases matching TRBD2. CDR1 and CDR2 from the germline V gene are SGHNT and YENEEA. This CDR3 is built from 17 residues. V lost 5 bases to trimming and J lost 5 bases; unmatched junction nucleotides: 11. The CDR3 loop reads CASSRRTSGSGGETQYF. The CDR3 DNA sequence: TGTGCCAGCAGCCGACGGACTAGCGGGAGTGGTGGGGAGACCCAGTACTTC.

This chain links TRBV29-1 with TRBJ2-7, with 9 positions matching TRBD1. This CDR3 spans 13 amino acids. The trim removed 3 bases at V and 2 bases at J, leaving 2 bases unmatched. Germline V gene sequence: CDR1 SQVTM, CDR2 ANQGSEA. CDR3 protein: CSVDGTGPYEQYF. Here the CDR3 DNA reads TGCAGCGTTGATGGGACAGGGCCCTACGAGCAGTACTTC.

Only one count was recorded for this clone. The gene calls are TRBV19 and TRBJ2-1, with D perhaps matching TRBD2 (6 bases). CDR3 length equals 16 residues. Germline V lookup: CDR1 LNHDA, CDR2 SQIVND (reference sequence). V gave up 5 bases and J gave up 1 base, with 15 bases separating them. The CDR3 DNA reads as TGTGCCAGTAGTCTCGGCCCCGGGAGTTCCTACAATGAGCAGTTCTTC. Translating it yields CASSLGPGSSYNEQFF.